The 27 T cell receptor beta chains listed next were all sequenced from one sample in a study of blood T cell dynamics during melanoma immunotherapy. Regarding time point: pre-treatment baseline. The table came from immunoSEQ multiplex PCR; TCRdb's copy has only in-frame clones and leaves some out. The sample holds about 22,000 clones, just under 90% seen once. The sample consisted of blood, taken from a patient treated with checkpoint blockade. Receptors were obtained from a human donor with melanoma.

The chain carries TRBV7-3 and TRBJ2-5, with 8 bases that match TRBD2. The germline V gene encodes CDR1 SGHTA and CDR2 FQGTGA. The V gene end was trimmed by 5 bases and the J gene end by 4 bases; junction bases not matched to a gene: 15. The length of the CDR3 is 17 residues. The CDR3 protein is CASSAGGGPEGGETQYF. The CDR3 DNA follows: TGTGCCAGCAGCGCGGGGGGCGGCCCAGAGGGTGGAGAGACCCAGTACTTC.

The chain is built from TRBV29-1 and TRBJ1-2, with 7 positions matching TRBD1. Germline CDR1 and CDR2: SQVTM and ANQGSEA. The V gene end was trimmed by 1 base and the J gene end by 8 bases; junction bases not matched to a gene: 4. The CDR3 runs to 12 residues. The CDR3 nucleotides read TGCAGCGTTGAAGGGCAGGGGGGCGGCTACACCTTC. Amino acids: CSVEGQGGGYTF.

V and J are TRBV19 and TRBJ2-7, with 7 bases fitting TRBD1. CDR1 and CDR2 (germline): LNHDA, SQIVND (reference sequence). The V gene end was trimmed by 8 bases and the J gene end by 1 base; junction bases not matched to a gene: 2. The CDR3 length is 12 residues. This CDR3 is CASEGQSYEQYF. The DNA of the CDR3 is TGTGCCAGTGAGGGACAGTCCTACGAGCAGTACTTC.

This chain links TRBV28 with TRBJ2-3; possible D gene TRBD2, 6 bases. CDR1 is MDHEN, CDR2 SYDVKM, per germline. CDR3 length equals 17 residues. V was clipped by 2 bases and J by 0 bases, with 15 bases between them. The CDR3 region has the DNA TGTGCCAGCAGTTTAATCCCATCCAGCGGGAGCACAGATACGCAGTATTTT. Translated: CASSLIPSSGSTDTQYF.

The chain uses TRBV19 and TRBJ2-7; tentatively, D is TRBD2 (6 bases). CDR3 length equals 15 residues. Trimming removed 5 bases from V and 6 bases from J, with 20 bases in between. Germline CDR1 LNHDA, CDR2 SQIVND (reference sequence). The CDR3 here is CASSGRDSPAGEQYF. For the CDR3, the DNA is TGTGCCAGTAGTGGCCGGGACTCACCGGCGGGCGAGCAGTACTTC. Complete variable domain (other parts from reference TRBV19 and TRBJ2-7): DGGITQSPKYLFRKEGQNVTLSCEQNLNHDAMYWYRQDPGQGLRLIYYSQIVNDFQKGDIAEGYSVSREKKESFPLTVTSAQKNPTAFYLCASSGRDSPAGEQYFGPGTRLTVT.

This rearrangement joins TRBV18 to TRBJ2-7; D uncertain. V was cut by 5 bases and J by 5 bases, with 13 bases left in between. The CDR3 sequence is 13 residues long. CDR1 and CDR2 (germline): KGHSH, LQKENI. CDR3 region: CASSGLTGNEQYF. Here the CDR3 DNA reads TGTGCCAGCTCAGGGCTAACTGGGAACGAGCAGTACTTC.

The CDR3 loop is CASSQGGGVQPQHF. The CDR3 DNA sequence: TGTGCCAGCAGCCAAGGGGGCGGGGTTCAGCCCCAGCATTTT. The rearrangement joins TRBV4-2 to TRBJ1-5; tentative D call: TRBD1 (5 bases). CDR3 length: 14 amino acids. V was trimmed by 1 base and J by 6 bases, leaving 10 bases between them. Germline V gives CDR1 LGHNA, CDR2 YNFKEQ.

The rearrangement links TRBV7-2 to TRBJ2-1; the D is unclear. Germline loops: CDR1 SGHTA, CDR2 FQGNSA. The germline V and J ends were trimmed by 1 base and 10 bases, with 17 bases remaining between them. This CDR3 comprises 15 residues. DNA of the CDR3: TGTGCCAGCAGCTTAGTGGCAGGCATATTGGACGAGCAGTTCTTC. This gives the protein CASSLVAGILDEQFF.

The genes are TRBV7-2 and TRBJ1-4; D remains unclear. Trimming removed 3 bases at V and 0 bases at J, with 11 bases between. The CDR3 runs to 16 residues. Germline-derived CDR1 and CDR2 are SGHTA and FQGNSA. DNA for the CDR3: TGTGCCAGCAGCTTTACGGCATTTGCAACTAATGAAAAACTGTTTTTT. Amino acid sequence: CASSFTAFATNEKLFF.

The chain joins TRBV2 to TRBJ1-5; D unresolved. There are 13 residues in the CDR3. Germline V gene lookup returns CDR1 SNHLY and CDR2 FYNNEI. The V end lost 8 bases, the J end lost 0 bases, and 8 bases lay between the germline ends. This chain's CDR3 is CASEGNSNQPQHF. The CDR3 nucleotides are TGTGCCAGCGAGGGCAATAGCAATCAGCCCCAGCATTTT. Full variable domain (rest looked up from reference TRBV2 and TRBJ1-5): EPEVTQTPSHQVTQMGQEVILRCVPISNHLYFYWYRQILGQKVEFLVSFYNNEISEKSEIFDDQFSVERPDGSNFTLKIRSTKLEDSAMYFCASEGNSNQPQHFGDGTRLSIL.

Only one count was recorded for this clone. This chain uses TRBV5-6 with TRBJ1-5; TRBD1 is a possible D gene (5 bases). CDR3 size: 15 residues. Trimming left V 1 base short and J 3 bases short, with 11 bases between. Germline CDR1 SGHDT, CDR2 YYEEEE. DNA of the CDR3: TGTGCCAGCAGCTTGTGGTCAGGGACCAATCAGCCCCAGCATTTT. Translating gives CASSLWSGTNQPQHF.

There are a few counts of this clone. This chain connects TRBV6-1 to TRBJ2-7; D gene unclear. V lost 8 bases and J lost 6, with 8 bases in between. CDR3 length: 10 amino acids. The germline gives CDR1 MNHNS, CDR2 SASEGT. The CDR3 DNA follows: TGTGCCAGCGGAAGGGTCGAGCAGTACTTC. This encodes CASGRVEQYF.

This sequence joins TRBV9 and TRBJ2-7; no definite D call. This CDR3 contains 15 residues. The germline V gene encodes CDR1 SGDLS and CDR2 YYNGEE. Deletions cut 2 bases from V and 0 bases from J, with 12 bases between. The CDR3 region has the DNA TGTGCCAGCAGCGTGGGAACCCTAAGCTCCTACGAGCAGTACTTC. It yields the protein CASSVGTLSSYEQYF.

This chain's CDR3 is CASRRGQNEAFF. CDR3 coding DNA: TGTGCCAGTAGGCGGGGACAGAATGAAGCTTTCTTT. The rearrangement uses TRBV19 and TRBJ1-1; the match to TRBD1 covers 7 bases. J gave up 7 bases and V 6 bases, and 5 bases lay outside the gene matches. Germline loops: CDR1 LNHDA, CDR2 SQIVND (reference sequence). CDR3 size: 12 residues.

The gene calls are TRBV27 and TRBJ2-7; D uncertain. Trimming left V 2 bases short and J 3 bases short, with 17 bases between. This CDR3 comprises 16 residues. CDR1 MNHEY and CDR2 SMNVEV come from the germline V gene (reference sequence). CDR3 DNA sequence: TGTGCCAGCAGTTTAGAGGTCAGGACCATGGACTACGAGCAGTACTTC. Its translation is CASSLEVRTMDYEQYF.

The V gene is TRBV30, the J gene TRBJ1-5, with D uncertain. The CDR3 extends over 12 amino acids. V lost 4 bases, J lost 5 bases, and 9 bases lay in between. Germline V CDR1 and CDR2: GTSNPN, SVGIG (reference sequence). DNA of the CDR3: TGTGCCTGGACCGCTGGGGATCAGCCCCAGCATTTT. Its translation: CAWTAGDQPQHF.

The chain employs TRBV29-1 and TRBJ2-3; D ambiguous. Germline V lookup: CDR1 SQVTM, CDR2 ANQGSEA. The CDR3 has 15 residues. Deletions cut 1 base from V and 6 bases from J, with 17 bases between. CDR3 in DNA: TGCAGCGTTGAAGGGACCTGGGTTGGGCGGGATACGCAGTATTTT. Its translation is CSVEGTWVGRDTQYF.

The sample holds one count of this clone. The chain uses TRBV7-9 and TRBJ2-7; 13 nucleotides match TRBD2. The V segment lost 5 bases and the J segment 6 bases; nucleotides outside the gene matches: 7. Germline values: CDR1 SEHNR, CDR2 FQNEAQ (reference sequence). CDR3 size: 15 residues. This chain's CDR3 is CASSPRTSGSGEQYF. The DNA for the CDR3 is TGTGCCAGCAGCCCACGGACTAGCGGGAGCGGCGAGCAGTACTTC.

CDR3 amino acids: CASSATGGYGYTF. CDR3 coding DNA: TGTGCCAGCAGTGCGACAGGGGGATATGGCTACACCTTC. The chain uses TRBV6-1 and TRBJ1-2, with 9 bases that match TRBD1. The CDR3 totals 13 residues. CDR1 is MNHNS and CDR2 is SASEGT in the germline V gene. V shed 4 bases and J 5 bases; nucleotides not matched to a gene: 2.

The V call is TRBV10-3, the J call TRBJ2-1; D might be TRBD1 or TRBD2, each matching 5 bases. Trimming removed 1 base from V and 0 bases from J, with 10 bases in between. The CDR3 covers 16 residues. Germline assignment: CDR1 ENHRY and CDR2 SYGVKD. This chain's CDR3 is CAISEWDGSSYNEQFF. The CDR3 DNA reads TGTGCCATCAGTGAGTGGGACGGAAGCTCCTACAATGAGCAGTTCTTC.

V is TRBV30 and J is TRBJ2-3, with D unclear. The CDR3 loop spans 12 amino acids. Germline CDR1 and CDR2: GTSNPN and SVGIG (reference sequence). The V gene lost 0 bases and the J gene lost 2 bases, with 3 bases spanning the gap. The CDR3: CAWSVSTDTQYF. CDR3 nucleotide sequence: TGTGCCTGGAGTGTATCCACAGATACGCAGTATTTT.

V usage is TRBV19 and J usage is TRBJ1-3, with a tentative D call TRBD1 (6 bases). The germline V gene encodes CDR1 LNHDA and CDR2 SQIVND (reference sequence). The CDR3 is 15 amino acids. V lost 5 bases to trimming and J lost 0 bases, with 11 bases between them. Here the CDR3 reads CASSPLGASGNTIYF. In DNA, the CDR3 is TGTGCCAGTAGTCCCTTGGGGGCCTCTGGAAACACCATATATTTT.

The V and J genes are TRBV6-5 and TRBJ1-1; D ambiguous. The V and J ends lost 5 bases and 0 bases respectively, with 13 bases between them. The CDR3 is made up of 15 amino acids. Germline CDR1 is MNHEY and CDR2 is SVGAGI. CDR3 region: CASSHPGGLNTEAFF. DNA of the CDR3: TGTGCCAGCAGTCACCCCGGAGGGTTGAACACTGAAGCTTTCTTT.

Here the CDR3 reads CASSQAEGAAGGYTF. CDR3 nucleotide sequence: TGCGCCAGCAGCCAAGCCGAAGGGGCGGCAGGAGGCTACACCTTC. The gene calls are TRBV4-1 and TRBJ1-2, with D possibly matching TRBD1 (5 bases). V lost 1 base to trimming and J lost 8 bases, with 17 bases between them. CDR1 and CDR2 (germline): MGHRA, YSYEKL. The CDR3 is made up of 15 amino acids.

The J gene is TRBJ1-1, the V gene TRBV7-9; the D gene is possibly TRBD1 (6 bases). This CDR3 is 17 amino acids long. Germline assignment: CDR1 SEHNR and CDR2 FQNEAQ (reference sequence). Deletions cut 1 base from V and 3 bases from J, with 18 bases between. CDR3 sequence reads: CASSLGIPQGRDTEAFF. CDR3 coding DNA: TGTGCCAGCAGCTTAGGGATCCCCCAGGGGAGGGACACTGAAGCTTTCTTT.

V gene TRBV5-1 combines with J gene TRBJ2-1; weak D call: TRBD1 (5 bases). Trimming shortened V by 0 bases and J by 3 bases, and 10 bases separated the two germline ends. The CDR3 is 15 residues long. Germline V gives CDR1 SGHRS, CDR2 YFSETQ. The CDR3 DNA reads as TGCGCCAGCAGCTTGGCGGACACACTCTACAATGAGCAGTTCTTC. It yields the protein CASSLADTLYNEQFF.

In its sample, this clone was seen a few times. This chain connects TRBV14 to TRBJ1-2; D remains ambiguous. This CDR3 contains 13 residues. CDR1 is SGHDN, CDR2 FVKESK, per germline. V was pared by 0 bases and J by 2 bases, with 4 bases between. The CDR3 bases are TGTGCCAGCAGCCAAGACCGGAACTATGGCTACACCTTC. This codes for CASSQDRNYGYTF.